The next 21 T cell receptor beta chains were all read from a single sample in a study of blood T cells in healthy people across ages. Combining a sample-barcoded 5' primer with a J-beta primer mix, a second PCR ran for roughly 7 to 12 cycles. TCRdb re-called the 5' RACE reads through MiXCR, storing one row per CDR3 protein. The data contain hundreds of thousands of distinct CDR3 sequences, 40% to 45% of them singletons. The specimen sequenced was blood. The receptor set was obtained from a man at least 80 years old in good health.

CDR3: CASSQGAGGGYEQYF. CDR3 nucleotides: TGCGCCAGCAGCCAAGGCGCAGGGGGCGGCTACGAGCAGTACTTC. The genes are TRBV4-3 and TRBJ2-7; the match to TRBD1 covers 8 bases. V lost 1 base and J lost 3; bases outside the gene matches: 5. This CDR3 spans 15 amino acids. Germline CDR1 LGHNA, CDR2 YSLEER.

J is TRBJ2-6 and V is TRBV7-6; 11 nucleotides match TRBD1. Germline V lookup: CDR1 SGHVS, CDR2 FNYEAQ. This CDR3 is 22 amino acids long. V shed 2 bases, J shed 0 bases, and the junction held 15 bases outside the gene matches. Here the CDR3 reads CASSLPLPGQGEDDSGANVLTF. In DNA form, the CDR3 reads TGTGCCAGCAGCTTACCACTACCGGGACAGGGGGAGGACGACTCTGGGGCCAACGTCCTGACTTTC.

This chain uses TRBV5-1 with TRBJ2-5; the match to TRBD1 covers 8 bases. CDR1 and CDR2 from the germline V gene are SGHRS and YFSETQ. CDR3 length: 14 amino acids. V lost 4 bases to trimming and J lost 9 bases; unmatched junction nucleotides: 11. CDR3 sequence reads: CASSTGQGGHPQYF. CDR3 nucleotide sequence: TGCGCCAGCAGCACCGGACAGGGAGGCCATCCCCAGTACTTC.

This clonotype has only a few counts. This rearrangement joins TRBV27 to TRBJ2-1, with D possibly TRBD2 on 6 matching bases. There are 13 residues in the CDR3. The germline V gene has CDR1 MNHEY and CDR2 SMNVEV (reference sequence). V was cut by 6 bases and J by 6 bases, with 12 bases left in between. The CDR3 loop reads CASSPGGINEQFF. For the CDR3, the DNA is TGTGCCAGCAGCCCTGGGGGGATCAATGAGCAGTTCTTC.

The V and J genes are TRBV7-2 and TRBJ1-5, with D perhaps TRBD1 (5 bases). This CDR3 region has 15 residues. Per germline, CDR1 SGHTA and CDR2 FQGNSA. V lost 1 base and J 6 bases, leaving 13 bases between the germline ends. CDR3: CASSLVPRVVQPQHF. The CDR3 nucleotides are TGTGCCAGCAGCTTAGTTCCCAGGGTTGTTCAGCCCCAGCATTTT.

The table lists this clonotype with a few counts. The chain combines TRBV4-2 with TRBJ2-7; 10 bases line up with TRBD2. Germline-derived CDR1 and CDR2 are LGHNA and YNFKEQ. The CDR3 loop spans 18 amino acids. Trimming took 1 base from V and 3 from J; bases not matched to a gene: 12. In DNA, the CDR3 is TGTGCCAGCAGCCAAGGCCCAGTTGCGGCTAGCGGGAGCTACGAGCAGTACTTC. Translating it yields CASSQGPVAASGSYEQYF.

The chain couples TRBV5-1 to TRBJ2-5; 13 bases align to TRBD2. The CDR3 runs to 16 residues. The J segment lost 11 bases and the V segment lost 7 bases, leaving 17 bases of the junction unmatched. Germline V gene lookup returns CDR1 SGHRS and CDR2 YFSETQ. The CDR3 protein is CASDRGTSGKPNEQYF. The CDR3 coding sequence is TGCGCCAGCGACAGGGGGACTAGCGGGAAACCCAATGAGCAGTACTTC. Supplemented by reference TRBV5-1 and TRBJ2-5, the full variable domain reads KAGVTQTPRYLIKTRGQQVTLSCSPISGHRSVSWYQQTPGQGLQFLFEYFSETQRNKGNFPGRFSGRQFSNSRSEMNVSTLELGDSALYLCASDRGTSGKPNEQYFGPGTRLLVL.

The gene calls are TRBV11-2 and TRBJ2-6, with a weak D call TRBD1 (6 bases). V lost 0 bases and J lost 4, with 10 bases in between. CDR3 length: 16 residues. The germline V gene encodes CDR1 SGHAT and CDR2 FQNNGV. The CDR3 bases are TGTGCCAGCAGCTTAGATCAGGGGAACGGGGCCAACGTCCTGACTTTC. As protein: CASSLDQGNGANVLTF.

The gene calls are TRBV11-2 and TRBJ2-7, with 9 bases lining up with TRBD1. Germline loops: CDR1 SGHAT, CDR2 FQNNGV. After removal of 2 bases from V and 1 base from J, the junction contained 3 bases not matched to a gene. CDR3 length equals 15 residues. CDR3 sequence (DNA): TGTGCCAGCAGCTTAATTGGGACAGGGTCCTACGAGCAGTACTTC. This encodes CASSLIGTGSYEQYF.

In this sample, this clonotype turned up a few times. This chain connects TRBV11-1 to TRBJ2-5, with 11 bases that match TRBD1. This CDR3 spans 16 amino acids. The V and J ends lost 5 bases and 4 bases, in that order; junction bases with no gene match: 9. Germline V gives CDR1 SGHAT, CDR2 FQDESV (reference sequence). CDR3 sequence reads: CASSHEGDRGRETQYF. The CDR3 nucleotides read TGTGCCAGCAGCCATGAGGGGGACAGGGGGAGAGAGACCCAGTACTTC.

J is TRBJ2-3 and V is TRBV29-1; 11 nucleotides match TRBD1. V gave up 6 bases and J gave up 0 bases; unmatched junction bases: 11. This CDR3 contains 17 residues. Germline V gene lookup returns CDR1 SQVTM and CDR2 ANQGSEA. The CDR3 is CSVSLGTGGTSTDTQYF. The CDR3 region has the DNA TGCAGCGTCTCTCTAGGGACAGGGGGAACTAGCACAGATACGCAGTATTTT.

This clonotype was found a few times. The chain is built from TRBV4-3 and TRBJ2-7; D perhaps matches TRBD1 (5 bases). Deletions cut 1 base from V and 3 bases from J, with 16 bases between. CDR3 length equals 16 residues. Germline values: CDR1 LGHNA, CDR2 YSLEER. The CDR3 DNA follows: TGCGCCAGCAGCCAAGGAAGGGGCAGGGTAGGCTACGAGCAGTACTTC. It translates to CASSQGRGRVGYEQYF.

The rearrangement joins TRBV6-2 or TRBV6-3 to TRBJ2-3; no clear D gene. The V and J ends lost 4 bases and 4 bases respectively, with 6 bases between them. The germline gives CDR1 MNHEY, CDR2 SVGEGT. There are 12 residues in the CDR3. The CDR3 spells CASSSNADTQYF. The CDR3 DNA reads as TGTGCCAGCAGTTCCAACGCAGATACGCAGTATTTT.

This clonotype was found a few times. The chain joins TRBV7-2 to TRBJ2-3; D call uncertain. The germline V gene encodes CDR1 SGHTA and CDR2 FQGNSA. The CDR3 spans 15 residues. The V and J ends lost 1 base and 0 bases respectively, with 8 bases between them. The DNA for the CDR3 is TGTGCCAGCAGCTTAGGAGTCCAGAGCACAGATACGCAGTATTTT. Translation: CASSLGVQSTDTQYF.

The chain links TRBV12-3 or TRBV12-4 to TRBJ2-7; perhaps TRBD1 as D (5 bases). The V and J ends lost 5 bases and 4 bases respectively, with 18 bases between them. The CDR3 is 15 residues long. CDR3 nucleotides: TGTGCCAGCAGTCAAATTGGGGCCGTCCCTTACGAGCAGTACTTC. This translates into CASSQIGAVPYEQYF.

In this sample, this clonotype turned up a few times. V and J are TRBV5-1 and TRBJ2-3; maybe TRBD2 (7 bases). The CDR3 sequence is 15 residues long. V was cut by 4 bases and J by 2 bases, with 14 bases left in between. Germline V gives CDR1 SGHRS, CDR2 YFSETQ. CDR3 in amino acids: CASSLRGAITDTQYF. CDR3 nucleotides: TGCGCCAGCAGCCTCCGGGGGGCCATCACAGATACGCAGTATTTT.

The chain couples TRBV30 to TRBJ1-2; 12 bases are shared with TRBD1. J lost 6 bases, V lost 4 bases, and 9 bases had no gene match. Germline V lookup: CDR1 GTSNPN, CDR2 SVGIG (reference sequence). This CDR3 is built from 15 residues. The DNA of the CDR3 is TGTGCCTGGACCCGAGAGGGACAGGGGGCGCATGGCTACACCTTC. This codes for CAWTREGQGAHGYTF.

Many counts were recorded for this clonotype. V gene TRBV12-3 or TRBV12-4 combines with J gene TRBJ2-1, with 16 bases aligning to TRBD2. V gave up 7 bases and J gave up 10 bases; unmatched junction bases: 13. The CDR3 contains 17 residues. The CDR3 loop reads CASTKYGTSGGASEQFF. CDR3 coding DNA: TGTGCCAGCACTAAATACGGGACTAGCGGGGGGGCCTCCGAGCAGTTCTTC.

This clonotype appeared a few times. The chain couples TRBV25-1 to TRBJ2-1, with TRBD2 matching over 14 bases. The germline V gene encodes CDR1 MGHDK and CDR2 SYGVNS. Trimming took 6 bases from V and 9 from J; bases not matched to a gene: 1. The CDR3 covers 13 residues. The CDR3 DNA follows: TGTGCCAGCAGGGGGACTAGCGGGAGTGAGCAGTTCTTC. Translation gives CASRGTSGSEQFF.

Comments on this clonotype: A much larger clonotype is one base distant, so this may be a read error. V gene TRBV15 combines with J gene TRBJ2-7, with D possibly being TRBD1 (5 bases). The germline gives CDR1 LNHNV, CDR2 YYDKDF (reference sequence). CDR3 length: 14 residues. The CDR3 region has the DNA TGTGCCACCAGCAGAGAAAGGGGATCCTACGAGCGGTACTTC. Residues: CATSRERGSYERYF.

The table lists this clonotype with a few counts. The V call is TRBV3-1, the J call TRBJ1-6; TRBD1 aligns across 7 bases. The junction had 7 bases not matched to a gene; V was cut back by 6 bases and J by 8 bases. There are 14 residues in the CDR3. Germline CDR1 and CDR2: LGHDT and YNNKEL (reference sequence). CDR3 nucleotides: TGTGCCAGCAGACACGACAGGGTGGATTCACCCCTCCACTTT. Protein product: CASRHDRVDSPLHF.